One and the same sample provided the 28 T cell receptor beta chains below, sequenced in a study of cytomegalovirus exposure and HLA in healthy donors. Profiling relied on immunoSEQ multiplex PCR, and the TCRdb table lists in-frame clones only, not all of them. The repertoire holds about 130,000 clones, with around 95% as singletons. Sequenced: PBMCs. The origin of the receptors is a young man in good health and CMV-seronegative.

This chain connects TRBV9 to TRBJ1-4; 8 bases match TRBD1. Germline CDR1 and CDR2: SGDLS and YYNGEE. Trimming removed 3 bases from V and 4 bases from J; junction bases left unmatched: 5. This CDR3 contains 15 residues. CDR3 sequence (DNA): TGTGCCAGCAGCGCCTCAGGGGGCATTAATGAAAAACTGTTTTTT. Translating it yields CASSASGGINEKLFF.

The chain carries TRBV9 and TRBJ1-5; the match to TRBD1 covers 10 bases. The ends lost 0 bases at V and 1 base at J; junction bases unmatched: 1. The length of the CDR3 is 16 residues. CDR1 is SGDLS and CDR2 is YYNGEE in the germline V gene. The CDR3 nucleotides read TGTGCCAGCAGCGTAGGGACAGGGGGAAGCAATCAGCCCCAGCATTTT. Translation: CASSVGTGGSNQPQHF.

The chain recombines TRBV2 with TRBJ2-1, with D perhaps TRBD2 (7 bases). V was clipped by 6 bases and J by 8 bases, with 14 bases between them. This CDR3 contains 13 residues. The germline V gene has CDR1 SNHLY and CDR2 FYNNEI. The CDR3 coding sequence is TGTGCCAGCAGAAAACCGGGGGGCGATGAGCAGTTCTTC. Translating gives CASRKPGGDEQFF.

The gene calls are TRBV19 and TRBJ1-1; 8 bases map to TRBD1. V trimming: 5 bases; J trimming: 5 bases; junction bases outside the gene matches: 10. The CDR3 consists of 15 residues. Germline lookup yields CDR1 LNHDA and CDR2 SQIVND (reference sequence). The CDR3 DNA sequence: TGTGCCAGTAGTCTCCAACAGGGGGGAGGTACTGAAGCTTTCTTT. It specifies CASSLQQGGGTEAFF.

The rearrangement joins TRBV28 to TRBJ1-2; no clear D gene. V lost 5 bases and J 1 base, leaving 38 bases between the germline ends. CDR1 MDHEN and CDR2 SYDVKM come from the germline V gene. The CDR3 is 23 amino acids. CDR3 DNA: TGTGCCAGCAGTCCGCTGCATAGGATCGTGATGGTGGTACTGAAGGAGGATAACTATGGCTACACCTTC. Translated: CASSPLHRIVMVVLKEDNYGYTF.

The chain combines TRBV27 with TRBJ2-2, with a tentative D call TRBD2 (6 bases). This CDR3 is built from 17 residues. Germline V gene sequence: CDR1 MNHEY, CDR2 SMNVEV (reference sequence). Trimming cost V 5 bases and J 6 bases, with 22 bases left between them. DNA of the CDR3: TGTGCCAGCAGTCACAATCCGGGACTTACTATGGCCGGGGAGCTGTTTTTT. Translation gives CASSHNPGLTMAGELFF.

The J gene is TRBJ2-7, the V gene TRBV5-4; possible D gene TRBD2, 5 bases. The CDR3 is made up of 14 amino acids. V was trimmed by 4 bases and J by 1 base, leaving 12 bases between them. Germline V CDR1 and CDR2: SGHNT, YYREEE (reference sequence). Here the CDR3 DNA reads TGTGCCAGCAGCCGCCCGACGGGATCCTACGAGCAGTACTTC. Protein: CASSRPTGSYEQYF.

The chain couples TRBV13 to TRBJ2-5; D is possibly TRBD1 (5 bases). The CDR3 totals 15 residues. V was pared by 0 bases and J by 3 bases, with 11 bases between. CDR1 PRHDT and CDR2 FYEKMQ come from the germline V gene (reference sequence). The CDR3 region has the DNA TGTGCCAGCAGCTTAGGCCTCGGCAGGGAAGAGACCCAGTACTTC. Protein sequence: CASSLGLGREETQYF.

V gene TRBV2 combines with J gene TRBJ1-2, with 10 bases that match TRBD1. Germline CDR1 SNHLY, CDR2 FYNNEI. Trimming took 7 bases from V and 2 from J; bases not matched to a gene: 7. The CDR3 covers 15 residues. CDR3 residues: CASIIMGQGNYGYTF. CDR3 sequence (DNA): TGTGCCAGCATCATCATGGGACAGGGGAACTATGGCTACACCTTC.

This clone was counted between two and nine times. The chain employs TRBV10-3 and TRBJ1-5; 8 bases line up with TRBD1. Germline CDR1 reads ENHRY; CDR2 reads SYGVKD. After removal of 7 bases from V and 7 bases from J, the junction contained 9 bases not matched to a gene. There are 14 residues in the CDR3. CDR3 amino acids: CAIKAGGERQPQHF. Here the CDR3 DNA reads TGTGCCATCAAGGCAGGGGGCGAGAGGCAGCCCCAGCATTTT.

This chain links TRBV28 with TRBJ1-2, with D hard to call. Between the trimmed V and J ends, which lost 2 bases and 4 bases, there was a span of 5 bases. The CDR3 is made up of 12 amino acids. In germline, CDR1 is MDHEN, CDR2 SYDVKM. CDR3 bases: TGTGCCAGCAGTTTAGAGGGCTATGGCTACACCTTC. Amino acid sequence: CASSLEGYGYTF.

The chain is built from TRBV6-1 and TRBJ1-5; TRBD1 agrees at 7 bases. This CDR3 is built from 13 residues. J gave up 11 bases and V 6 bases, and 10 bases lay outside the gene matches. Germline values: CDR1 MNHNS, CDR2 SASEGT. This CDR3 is CASRGLDRAAQHF. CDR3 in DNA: TGTGCCAGCAGGGGCCTAGACAGGGCTGCCCAGCATTTT.

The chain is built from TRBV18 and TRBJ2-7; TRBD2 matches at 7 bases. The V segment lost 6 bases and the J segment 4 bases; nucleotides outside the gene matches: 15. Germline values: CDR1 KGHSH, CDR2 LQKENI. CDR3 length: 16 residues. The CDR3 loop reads CASSPGGPSIGYEQYF. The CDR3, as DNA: TGTGCCAGCTCCCCGGGAGGCCCATCCATTGGGTACGAGCAGTACTTC.

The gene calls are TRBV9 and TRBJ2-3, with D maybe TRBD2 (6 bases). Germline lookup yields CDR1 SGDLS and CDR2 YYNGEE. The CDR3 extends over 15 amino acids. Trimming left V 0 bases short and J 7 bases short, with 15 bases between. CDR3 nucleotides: TGTGCCAGCAGCGTAGATGGGACTGATCTTAATACGCAGTATTTT. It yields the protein CASSVDGTDLNTQYF.

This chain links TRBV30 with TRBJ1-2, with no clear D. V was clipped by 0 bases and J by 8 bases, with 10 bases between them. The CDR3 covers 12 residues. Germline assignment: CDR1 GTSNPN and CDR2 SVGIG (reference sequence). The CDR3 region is CAWSVNTLGYTF. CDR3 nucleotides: TGTGCCTGGAGTGTAAATACTTTAGGCTACACCTTC.

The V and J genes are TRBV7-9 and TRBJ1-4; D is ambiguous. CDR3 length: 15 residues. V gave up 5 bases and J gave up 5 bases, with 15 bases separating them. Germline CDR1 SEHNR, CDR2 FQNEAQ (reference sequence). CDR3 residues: CASSTNGVVNEKLFF. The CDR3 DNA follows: TGTGCCAGCAGCACAAACGGGGTTGTGAATGAAAAACTGTTTTTT.

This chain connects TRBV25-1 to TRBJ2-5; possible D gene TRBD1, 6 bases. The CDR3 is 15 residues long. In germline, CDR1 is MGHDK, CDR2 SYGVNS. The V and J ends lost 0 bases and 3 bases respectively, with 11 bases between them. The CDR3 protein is CASSEYGGLKETQYF. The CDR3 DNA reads TGTGCCAGCAGTGAATATGGGGGCCTTAAAGAGACCCAGTACTTC.

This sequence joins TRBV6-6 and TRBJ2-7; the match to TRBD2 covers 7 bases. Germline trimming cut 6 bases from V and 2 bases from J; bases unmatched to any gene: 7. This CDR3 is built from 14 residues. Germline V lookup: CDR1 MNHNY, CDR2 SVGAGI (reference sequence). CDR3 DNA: TGTGCCAGCAGCTCAACTAGCGATCCCTACGAGCAGTACTTC. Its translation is CASSSTSDPYEQYF.

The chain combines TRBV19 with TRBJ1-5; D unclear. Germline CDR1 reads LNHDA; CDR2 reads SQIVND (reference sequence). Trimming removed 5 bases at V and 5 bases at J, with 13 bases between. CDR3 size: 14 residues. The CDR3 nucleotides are TGTGCCAGTAGTGCCTCTAACACAGATCAGCCCCAGCATTTT. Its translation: CASSASNTDQPQHF.

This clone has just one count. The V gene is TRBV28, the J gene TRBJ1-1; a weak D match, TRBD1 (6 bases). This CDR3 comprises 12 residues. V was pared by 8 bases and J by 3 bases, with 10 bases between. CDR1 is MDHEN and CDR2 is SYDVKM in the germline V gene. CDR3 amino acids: CASQDRHTEAFF. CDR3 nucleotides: TGTGCCAGCCAGGACAGACACACTGAAGCTTTCTTT.

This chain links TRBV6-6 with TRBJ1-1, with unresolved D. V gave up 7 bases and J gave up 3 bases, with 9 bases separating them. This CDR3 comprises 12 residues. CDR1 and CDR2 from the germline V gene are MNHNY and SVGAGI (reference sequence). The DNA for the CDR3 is TGTGCCAGCACTGACACCTACACTGAAGCTTTCTTT. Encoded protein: CASTDTYTEAFF.

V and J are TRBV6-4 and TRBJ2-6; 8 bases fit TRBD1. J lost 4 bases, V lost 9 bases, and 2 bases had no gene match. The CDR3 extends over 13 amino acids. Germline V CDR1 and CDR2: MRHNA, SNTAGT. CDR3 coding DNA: TGTGCCAGGACAGGGGCAGGGGCCAACGTCCTGACTTTC. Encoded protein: CARTGAGANVLTF.

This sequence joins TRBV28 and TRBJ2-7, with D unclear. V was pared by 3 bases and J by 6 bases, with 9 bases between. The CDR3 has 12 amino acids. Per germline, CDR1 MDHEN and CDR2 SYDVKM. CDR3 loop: CASSFGRPEQYF. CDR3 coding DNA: TGTGCCAGCAGTTTCGGTCGCCCCGAGCAGTACTTC.

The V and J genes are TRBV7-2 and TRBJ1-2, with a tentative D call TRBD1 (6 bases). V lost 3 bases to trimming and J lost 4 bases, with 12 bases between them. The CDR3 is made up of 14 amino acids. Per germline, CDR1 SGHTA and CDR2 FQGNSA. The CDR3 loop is CASSFRGHSYGYTF. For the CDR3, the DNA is TGTGCCAGCAGCTTCAGGGGACATAGCTATGGCTACACCTTC. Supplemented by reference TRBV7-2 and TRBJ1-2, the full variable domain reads GAGVSQSPSNKVTEKGKDVELRCDPISGHTALYWYRQSLGQGLEFLIYFQGNSAPDKSGLPSDRFSAERTGGSVSTLTIQRTQQEDSAVYLCASSFRGHSYGYTFGSGTRLTVV.

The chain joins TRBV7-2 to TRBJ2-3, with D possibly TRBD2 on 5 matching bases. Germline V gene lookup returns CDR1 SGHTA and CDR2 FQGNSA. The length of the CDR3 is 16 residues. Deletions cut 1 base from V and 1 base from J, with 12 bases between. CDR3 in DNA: TGTGCCAGCAGCTTAGGATCGATCGGGGGCACAGATACGCAGTATTTT. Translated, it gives CASSLGSIGGTDTQYF.

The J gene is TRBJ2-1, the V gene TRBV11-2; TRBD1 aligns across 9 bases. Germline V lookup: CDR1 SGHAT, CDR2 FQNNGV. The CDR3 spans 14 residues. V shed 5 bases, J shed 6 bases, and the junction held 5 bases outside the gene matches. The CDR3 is CASSARQGVNEQFF. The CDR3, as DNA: TGTGCCAGCAGCGCCCGACAGGGGGTCAATGAGCAGTTCTTC.

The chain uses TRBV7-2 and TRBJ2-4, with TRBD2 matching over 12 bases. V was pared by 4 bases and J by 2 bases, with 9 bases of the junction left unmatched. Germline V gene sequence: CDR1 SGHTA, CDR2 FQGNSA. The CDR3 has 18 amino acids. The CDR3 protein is CASSSTPGLAGSKNIQYF. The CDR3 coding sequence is TGTGCCAGCAGCTCTACGCCTGGACTAGCGGGGTCCAAAAACATTCAGTACTTC.

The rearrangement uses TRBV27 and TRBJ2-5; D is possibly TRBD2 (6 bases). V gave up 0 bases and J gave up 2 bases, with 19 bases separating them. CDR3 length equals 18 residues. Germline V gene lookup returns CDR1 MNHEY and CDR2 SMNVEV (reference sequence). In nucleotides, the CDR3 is TGTGCCAGCAGTTTATCGGCTAGCGTTCGAAACCATCAAGAGACCCAGTACTTC. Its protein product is CASSLSASVRNHQETQYF.